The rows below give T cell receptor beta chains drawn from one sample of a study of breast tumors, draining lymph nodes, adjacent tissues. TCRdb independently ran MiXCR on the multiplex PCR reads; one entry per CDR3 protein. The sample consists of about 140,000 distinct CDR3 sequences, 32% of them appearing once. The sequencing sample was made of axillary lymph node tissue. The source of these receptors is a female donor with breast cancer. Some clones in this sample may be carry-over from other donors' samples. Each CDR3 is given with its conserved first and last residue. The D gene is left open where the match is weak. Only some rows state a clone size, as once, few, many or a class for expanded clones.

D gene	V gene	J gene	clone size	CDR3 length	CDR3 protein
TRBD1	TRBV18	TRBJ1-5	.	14	CASSRQGLGQPQHF
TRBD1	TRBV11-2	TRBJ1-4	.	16	CASSLGNRGLHEKLFF
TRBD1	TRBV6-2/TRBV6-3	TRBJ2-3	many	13	CASRRQGADTQYF
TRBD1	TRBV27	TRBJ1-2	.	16	CASSSPLDRSKFGYTF
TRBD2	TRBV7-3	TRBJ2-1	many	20	CASSLRGVGLAGGSYNEQFF
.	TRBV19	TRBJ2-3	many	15	CASSNAVPFTDTQYF
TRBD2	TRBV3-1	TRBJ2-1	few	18	CASSQDPGSGGAYNEQFF
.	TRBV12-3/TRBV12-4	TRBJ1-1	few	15	CASSITGRGARWAFF
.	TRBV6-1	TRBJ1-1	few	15	CASRVQETSYTEAFF
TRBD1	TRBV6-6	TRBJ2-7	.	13	CASRRTGDYEQYF
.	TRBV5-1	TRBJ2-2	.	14	CASSGAGLTGELFF
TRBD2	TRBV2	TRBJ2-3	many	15	CASNLLAGVTDTQYF
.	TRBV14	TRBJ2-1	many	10	CAGSLLGQFF
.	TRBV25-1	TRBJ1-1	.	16	CASSADTGTGNTEAFF
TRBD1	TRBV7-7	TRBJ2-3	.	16	CASSPGQGITTDTQYF
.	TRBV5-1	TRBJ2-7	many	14	CASSTDRNLYEQYF
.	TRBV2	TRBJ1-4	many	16	CASSEAMQGTNEKLFF
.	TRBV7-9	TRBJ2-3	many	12	CASSLDTYTQYF
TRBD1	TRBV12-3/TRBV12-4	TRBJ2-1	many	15	CASSPGTGSYNEQFF
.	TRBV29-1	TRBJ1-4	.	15	CSAEVGGTDNEKLFF
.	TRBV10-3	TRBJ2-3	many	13	CAISESATDTQYF
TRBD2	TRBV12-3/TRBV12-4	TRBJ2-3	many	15	CASIKAGGSTDTQYF
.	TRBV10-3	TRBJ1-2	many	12	CAIRGWATGYTF
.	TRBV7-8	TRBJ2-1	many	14	CASSLYRGRNEQFF
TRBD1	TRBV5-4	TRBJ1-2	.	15	CASSLGQGVNYGYTF